The clone carrying this T cell receptor beta chain was seen more than once but under ten times. The target antigen is unknown. The data were taken from a study of T-cell memory formation after mild COVID-19. Study overall: TCR clusters were largely donor specific. Study-level points and caveats: The SARS-CoV-2 specificity of second-wave clones reaching peak at day 37 remained unverified. Shrinking CD4+ clones resided mostly in CM and EM, and CD8+ ones in EMRA.

TCR alpha and TCR beta cDNA libraries carrying sample barcodes and UMIs came from 5'RACE with constant-segment primers. TCRdb recomputed calls from the 5' RACE reads with MiXCR, one row per CDR3 protein. This table has 270,000 or so distinct CDR3 sequences, 16% appearing once. The receptor's source is a man between 18 and 29 years old who had mild COVID-19 (a few samples of this study predate the infection). Cell type and time point are not known. Sequenced: PBMCs or a T cell subset sorted from them (not recorded which).

DNA of the CDR3: TGCAGTGCTAGAGTCTCCCTTGGACAAGCGACCCTCGAGCAGTACGTC. It is translated as CSARVSLGQATLEQYV. This chain uses TRBV20-1 with TRBJ2-7, with a possible D match to TRBD1 (5 bases). The CDR3 totals 16 residues. V lost 1 base and J 6 bases, leaving 22 bases between the germline ends. CDR1 is DFQATT, CDR2 SNEGSKA, per germline (reference sequence).